This TCR beta chain was obtained from a study of shared clonotypes between healthy human individuals. This table comes from immunoSEQ multiplex PCR, and its TCRdb copy is limited to in-frame clones, with some not included. The sample records around 530,000 clones, roughly 79% being singletons. The source of this sequence is a woman in her forties in good health. Some clones in this sample may be carry-over from other donors' samples. Sequenced: PBMCs.

For the CDR3, the DNA is TGTGCCAGCAGCGAACGACAGGGTCAGGGGACTGAAGCTTTCTTT. Protein product: CASSERQGQGTEAFF. The V call is TRBV5-4, the J call TRBJ1-1; 7 bases line up with TRBD1. Germline loops: CDR1 SGHNT, CDR2 YYREEE (reference sequence). The CDR3 contains 15 residues. Trimming cost V 4 bases and J 5 bases; bases outside gene matches: 11.